Here is one TCR beta chain with its context. CD4+ cells were split into CD45RA+ naive and CD45RA-negative memory subsets. TCRdb's table, derived via immunoSEQ multiplex PCR, lists solely in-frame clones and lacks some. Here the sample spans about 1 million clones, under 80% being singletons. The sample originates from a study of shared clonotypes between healthy human individuals. CDR1 is MNHEY, CDR2 SVGAGI, per germline. Unmatched junction bases numbered 5, after V lost 8 bases and J lost 7 bases. This CDR3 region has 13 residues. The sequencing sample was made of memory CD4+ T cells sorted from blood. Subset here: CD45RA-negative fraction. This TCR derives from a man in his late teens or twenties in good health. This rearrangement joins TRBV6-5 to TRBJ1-6, with 7 bases matching TRBD1. DNA of the CDR3: TGTGCCAGCGCGACAGGGAAGAATTCACCCCTCCACTTT. It is translated as CASATGKNSPLHF.